This T cell receptor (beta chain) was sequenced during a study of cytomegalovirus exposure and HLA in healthy donors (dated 2017 in TCRdb). About the investigation overall: In an earlier analysis of 550 to 750 of the donors, 250 to 350 Gb of sequence data and 120 million or so unique TCR beta sequences from 150 million to 200 million T cells were reported. To predict cytomegalovirus infection status, the study brought together high-throughput TCR immunosequencing, statistical association of individual TCRs with disease status, and machine learning. Typing coverage differed by locus: A, B, C, DRB1 and DQB1 were typed in roughly 620-640 donors, DQA1 in 522, DPA1 in around 600, and DPB1 in 472. An early release covering some 640 HLA-typed donors comprised roughly 300 gigabases of sequencing data and around 86 million unique TCR sequences. Four or five DR-DQ haplotypes were treated as single units for association and clustering because of strong linkage in the cohort. In a later analysis, previously published TCR beta repertoires from 600 to 850 donors were re-analyzed and high-resolution HLA genotyping was added so that TCR occurrence patterns could be studied. In addition to the first cohort of around 670 subjects, a separate validation cohort of 120 different subjects was used. A later genetic analysis took genome-wide SNP genotypes for about 60% of the roughly 670 donors and used that subset as a discovery cohort. Donor age, sex, ethnicity and CMV serostatus were compiled together with the repertoire data. To decide whether each TCR beta V gene segment behaved as functional or pseudogenic, an earlier analysis of 587 of the donors relied on high-throughput TCR beta sequencing. The T cell repertoires of around 730 subjects were profiled by immunosequencing and related to cytomegalovirus serostatus. Of the 300 to 500 genotyped donors, 75% to 85% were placed in the genetic ancestry cluster associated with self-reported Caucasian donors. HLA typing included class I and class II loci at four-digit resolution. Rather than drawing on any new phenotypic data, the later analysis identified candidate immune exposures from TCR beta sequences and the way those sequences occurred across donors. Among about 390 genotyped donors of the cohort, an average of 235,054 unique TCR beta nucleotide sequences were sequenced per donor, about a sixth of them non-productive. All discovery cohort repertoires had been generated on a single sequencing platform. The study aimed to test whether signatures of past pathogen exposure could be identified by cataloging public T cell receptors. Study-wide findings and limitations: It was suggested by the authors that the approach could potentially be generalized to other disease states and immunological phenotypes. Several of the top co-occurrence clusters appeared to be linked to parvovirus B19, influenza, CMV and Epstein-Barr virus, according to a later analysis. An association between a missense DCLRE1C variant and V-gene and J-gene trimming of TCR beta chains was found in a later genetic analysis and replicated in an independent cohort. Sequencing depth was assumed to be roughly uniform across donors in the presence/absence analyses, though that assumption may not hold. In a later analysis, most CMV-associated TCR beta chains were found to appear HLA-restricted, with HLA associations seemingly driven largely by CMV exposure. In a later analysis, TCR association rates were found to vary across HLA loci, with the most associated TCRs seen for DRB1 alleles and the fewest for HLA-C alleles. Because HLA typing was missing for some donors at each locus, association tests included only the typed subset. A cluster of highly shared sequence variants was judged likely to be a technical artifact of the sequencing pipeline. Compared with equally common non-associated chains, HLA-associated TCR beta chains in a later analysis were more clonally expanded and had lower generation probabilities. The study gave a list of 150 to 200 TCR beta chains associated with cytomegalovirus. The classifier was reported to diagnose cytomegalovirus status with high specificity and sensitivity in both the original and validation cohorts. In a later analysis, 16,951 TCR beta sequences were associated with specific HLA alleles at a false discovery rate of 0.05. Only TCR beta chains were sequenced in this cohort, and the absence of alpha or paired-chain data limited detectable features. CMV serostatus was the only immune exposure information available for the cohort. Across donors, most TCR sequences were observed very rarely, whereas some public TCRs were present in many individuals. In a later genetic analysis, fewer N-insertions in productive TCRs were reported among donors in an Asian-associated ancestry cluster than the approximately 710-donor mean. Broadly in line with IMGT annotations, most TCR beta V segments showed up in productive rearrangements about 90% or about 30% of the time in an earlier analysis of 450 to 600 of the donors. Three of the identified cytomegalovirus-associated TCR beta chains were confirmed in vitro to be specific for cytomegalovirus antigens. Assigning TCR associations to individual alleles was difficult when HLA alleles, especially DR and DQ, strongly co-occurred. Because counts were too low, some 17 rarely observed V segments, including chromosome 9 orphons, were left out of the earlier analysis of 587 of the donors. A further reported finding was that TCR beta sequences accurately predicted the HLA-A and HLA-B alleles for most subjects in the first cohort. Linkage disequilibrium might explain the correlated functional status among segregating V segments, but an unknown experimental factor could not be ruled out.

Libraries were constructed by the immunoSEQ multiplex PCR assay. A mixture of 60 forward primers for TCR Vbeta segments and 13 reverse primers for TCR Jbeta segments was used in the multiplex PCR. A multiplex PCR assay on genomic DNA amplified the CDR3 region of rearranged TCR beta genes. Amplified TCR beta libraries were sequenced as 87-base-pair reads on the Illumina HiSeq System. In the original analysis: A later analysis counted about 80 million unique TCR beta chains across the 666 repertoires, and 10 million to 11 million of these chains were shared by at least two donors. A nearest-neighbor algorithm error-corrected the raw reads and collapsed the reads into unique sequences, merging closely related sequences to remove PCR and sequencing errors. To assign V, D and J gene segments, CDR3 sequences were aligned to IMGT reference sequences. Each retained sequence needed at least a six-nucleotide match to both a V gene segment and a J gene segment. Rearrangements were classified as productive when the CDR3 lacked stop codons and remained in frame with V and J, and all other rearrangements were classified as non-productive. CDR3 was defined according to IMGT convention as the region running from the second conserved V-encoded cysteine to the conserved J-encoded phenylalanine. In an earlier analysis of more than 550 of the donors, sequences lacking an unambiguous match to a single V gene segment were excluded. An earlier analysis of over 450 of the donors classified V segments as functional when productive rearrangements were above 56.7% and as segregating when the standard deviation between donors was above 5%. A statistical classification framework was built to diagnose cytomegalovirus status from the catalog of TCR beta chain sequences. V and J gene assignment, in a later analysis, came from comparing TCR nucleotide sequences with IMGT/GENE-DB human TR gene sequences. A later analysis assigned CDR3 sequences and most-parsimonious VDJ recombination scenarios with the TCRdist pipeline. In a later analysis, each TCR beta chain was defined by its CDR3 amino acid sequence together with its V-gene family, and reads lacking a unique V-gene family were excluded. A later analysis removed over 500 highly shared, low-generation-probability nucleotide sequences to deal with suspected cross-contamination and a sequencing artifact. In a later analysis, a clonal expansion index was calculated for each public chain from normalized within-repertoire ranks of inferred template counts. In a later analysis, generation probabilities were computed using a VDJ recombination model fitted to out-of-frame rearrangements, and the results were checked against IGoR. In a later analysis, hypergeometric tests were used to score TCR-TCR, TCR-HLA and TCR-CMV co-occurrence, with a repertoire-size bias correction applied to TCR pairs. To estimate false discovery rates, a later analysis permuted the HLA or CMV assignments 20 times. In a later analysis, co-occurring TCRs were grouped using DBSCAN, with TCRdist sequence similarity added in when clustering inside HLA-allele-positive subsets. Repertoires with fewer than 30,000 or more than 120,000 public chains were left out of co-occurrence clustering, as were about 5 repertoires with anomalous nucleotide sharing. Drawn from immuneACCESS, this table holds only the in-frame rearrangements with V and J called that TCRdb kept. Clones are partly lost; checked studies trace under half to an unresolved V gene and leave the rest unexplained. V, J and clone size are taken as reported in that table, and D and trimming were inferred from the DNA itself. The sample has approximately 120,000 clones on record, almost 75% of them singletons. 8.4% of the sample is held by the ten biggest clonotypes.

This clone was counted a single time. What this receptor recognizes is not known. No clone much larger than this one lies a single base away; base qualities are absent. In total, roughly 710 healthy bone marrow donors made up the cohort. Cohort members were all nominally healthy when sampled, although unrecorded immune exposures were likely present. The donor tested CMV seronegative, placing the donor among the 350 to 400 seronegative members of the cohort. Every donor gave a peripheral blood sample, and the peripheral blood mononuclear cells from that sample were used for TCR beta sequencing. Genomic DNA was extracted from the blood cell samples with the Qiagen DNeasy Blood Extraction Kit. The sequenced material came from PBMCs. This sequence was found in a man between 35 and 55 years old in good health and CMV-seronegative.

This receptor has the CDR3 CASSLVTGGSYEQYF. The bases are TGTGCCAGCAGCTTAGTGACAGGGGGCTCCTACGAGCAGTACTTC. The V and J segments used are TRBV7-6 and TRBJ2-7; 9 bases in the middle match TRBD1. The CDR3 covers 15 residues, taking in both the cysteine and the phenylalanine. Just CDR3 DNA is preserved here, 45 bases in frame from base 1. Via the germline V gene, CDR1 is SGHVS and CDR2 FNYEAQ. V lost 1 base and J lost 0 bases, and the count of bases not matched to a germline gene is 1.